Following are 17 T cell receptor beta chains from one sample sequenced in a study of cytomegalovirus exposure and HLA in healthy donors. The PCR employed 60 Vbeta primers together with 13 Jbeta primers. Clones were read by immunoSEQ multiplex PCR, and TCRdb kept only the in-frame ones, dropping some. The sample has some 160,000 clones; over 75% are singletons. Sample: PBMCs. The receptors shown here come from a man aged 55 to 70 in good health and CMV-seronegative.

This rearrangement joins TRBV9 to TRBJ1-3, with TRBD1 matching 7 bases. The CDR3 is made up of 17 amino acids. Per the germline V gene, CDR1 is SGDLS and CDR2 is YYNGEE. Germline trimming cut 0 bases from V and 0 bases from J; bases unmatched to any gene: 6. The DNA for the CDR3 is TGTGCCAGCAGCGTAGGACAGGGTGGAAGCTCTGGAAACACCATATATTTT. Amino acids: CASSVGQGGSSGNTIYF.

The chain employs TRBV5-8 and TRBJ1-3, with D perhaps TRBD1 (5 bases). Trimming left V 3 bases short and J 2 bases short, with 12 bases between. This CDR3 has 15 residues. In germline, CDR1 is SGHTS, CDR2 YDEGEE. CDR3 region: CASSSRGRPGNTIYF. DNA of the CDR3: TGTGCCAGCAGCTCAAGGGGTCGACCTGGAAACACCATATATTTT.

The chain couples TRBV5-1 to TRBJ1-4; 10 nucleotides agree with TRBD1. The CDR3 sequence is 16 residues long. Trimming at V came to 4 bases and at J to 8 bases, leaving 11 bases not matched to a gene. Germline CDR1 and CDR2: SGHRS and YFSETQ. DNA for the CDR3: TGCGCCAGCAGCCGATCAGGACAGGGGGAAGCGGAAAAACTGTTTTTT. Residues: CASSRSGQGEAEKLFF.

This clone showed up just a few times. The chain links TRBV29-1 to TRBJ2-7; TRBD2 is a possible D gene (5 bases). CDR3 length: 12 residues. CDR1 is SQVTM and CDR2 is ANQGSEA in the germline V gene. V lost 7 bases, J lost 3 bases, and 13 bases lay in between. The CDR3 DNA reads TGCAGCGCCCGACGGGCGGGCTACGAGCAGTACTTC. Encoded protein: CSARRAGYEQYF.

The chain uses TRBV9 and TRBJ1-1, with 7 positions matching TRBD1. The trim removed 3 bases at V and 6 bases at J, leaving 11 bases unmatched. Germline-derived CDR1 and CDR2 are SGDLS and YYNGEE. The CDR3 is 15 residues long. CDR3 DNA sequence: TGTGCCAGCAGCGCGGAAGGGGGCCTCCCCGCTGAAGCTTTCTTT. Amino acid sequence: CASSAEGGLPAEAFF.

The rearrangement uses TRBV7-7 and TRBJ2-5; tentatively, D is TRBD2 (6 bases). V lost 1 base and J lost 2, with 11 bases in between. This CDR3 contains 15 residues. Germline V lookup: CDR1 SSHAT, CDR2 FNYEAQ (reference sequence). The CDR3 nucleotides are TGTGCCAGCAGCTTAGGGGGCGGGAATCAAGAGACCCAGTACTTC. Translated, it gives CASSLGGGNQETQYF.

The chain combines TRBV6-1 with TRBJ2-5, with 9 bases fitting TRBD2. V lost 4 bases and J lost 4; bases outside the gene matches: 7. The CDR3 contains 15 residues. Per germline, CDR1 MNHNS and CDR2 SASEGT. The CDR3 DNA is TGTGCCAGCAGTGCCGGGACTAGCAACCCAGAGACCCAGTACTTC. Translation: CASSAGTSNPETQYF.

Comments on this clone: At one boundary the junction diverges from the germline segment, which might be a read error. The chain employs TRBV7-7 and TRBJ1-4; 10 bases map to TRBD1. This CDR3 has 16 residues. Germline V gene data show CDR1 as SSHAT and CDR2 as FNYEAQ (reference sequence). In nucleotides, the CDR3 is TGTGCTAGCAGCTTAGGAGGTGGGACAGGGGTTGAAAAACTGTTTTTT. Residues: CASSLGGGTGVEKLFF. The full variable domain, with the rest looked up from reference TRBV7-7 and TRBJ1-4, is GAGVSQSPRYKVTKRGQDVTLRCDPISSHATLYWYQQALGQGPEFLTYFNYEAQPDKSGLPSDRFSAERPEGSISTLTIQRTEQRDSAMYRCASSLGGGTGVEKLFFGSGTQLSVL.

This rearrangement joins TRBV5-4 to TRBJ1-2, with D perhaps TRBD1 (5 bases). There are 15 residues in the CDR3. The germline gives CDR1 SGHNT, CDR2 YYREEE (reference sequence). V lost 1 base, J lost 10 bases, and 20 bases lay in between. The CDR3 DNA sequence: TGTGCCAGCAGCTTGACCGGGGGAGGCGTAAACGTCTACACCTTC. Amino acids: CASSLTGGGVNVYTF.

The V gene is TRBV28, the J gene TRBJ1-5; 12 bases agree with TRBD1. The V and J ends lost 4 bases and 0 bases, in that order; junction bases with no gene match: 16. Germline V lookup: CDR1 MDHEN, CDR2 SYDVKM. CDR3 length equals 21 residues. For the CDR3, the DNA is TGTGCCAGCAGTTCCCCATTTATCGGGACAGGGGGCCGATATAGCAATCAGCCCCAGCATTTT. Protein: CASSSPFIGTGGRYSNQPQHF. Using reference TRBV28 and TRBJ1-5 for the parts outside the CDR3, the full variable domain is DVKVTQSSRYLVKRTGEKVFLECVQDMDHENMFWYRQDPGLGLRLIYFSYDVKMKEKGDIPEGYSVSREKKERFSLILESASTNQTSMYLCASSSPFIGTGGRYSNQPQHFGDGTRLSIL.

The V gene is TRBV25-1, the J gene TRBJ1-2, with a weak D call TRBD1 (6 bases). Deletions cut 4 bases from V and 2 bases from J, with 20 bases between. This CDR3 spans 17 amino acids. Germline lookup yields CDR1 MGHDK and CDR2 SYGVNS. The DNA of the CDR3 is TGTGCCAGCAGTGGGCGACCTACAGGGTCCCCAAACTATGGCTACACCTTC. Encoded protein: CASSGRPTGSPNYGYTF.

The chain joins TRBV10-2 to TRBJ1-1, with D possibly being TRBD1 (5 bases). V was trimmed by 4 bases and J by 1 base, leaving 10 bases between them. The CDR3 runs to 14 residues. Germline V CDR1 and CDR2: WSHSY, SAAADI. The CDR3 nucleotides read TGCGCCAGCAGTGCGGCAGGGCGGAACACTGAAGCTTTCTTT. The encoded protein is CASSAAGRNTEAFF.

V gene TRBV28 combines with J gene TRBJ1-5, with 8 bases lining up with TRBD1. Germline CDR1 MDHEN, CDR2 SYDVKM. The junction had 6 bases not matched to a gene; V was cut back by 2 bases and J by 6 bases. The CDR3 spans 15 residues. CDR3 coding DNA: TGTGCCAGCAGTTTAGCCTCACAGGGGGGTCAGCCCCAGCATTTT. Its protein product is CASSLASQGGQPQHF.

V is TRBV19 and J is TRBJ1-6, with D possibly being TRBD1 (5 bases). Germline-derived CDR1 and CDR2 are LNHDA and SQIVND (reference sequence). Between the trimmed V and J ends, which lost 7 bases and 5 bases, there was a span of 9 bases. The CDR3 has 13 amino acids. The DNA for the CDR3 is TGTGCCAGTAAACAGGCTGATAATTCACCCCTCCACTTT. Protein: CASKQADNSPLHF. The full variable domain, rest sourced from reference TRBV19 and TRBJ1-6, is DGGITQSPKYLFRKEGQNVTLSCEQNLNHDAMYWYRQDPGQGLRLIYYSQIVNDFQKGDIAEGYSVSREKKESFPLTVTSAQKNPTAFYLCASKQADNSPLHFGNGTRLTVT.

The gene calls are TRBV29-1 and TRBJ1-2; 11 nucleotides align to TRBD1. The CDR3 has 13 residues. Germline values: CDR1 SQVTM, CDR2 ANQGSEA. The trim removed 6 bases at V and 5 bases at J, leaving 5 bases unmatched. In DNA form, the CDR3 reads TGCAGCGTCCCCGGGACAGGGGGGTATGGCTACACCTTC. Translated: CSVPGTGGYGYTF.

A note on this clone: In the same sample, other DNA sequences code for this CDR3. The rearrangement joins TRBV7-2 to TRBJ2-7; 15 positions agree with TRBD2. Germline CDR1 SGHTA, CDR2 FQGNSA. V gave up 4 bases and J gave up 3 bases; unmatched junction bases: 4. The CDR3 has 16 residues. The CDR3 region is CASSSGLAGGLYEQYF. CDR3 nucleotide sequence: TGTGCCAGCAGCTCGGGACTAGCGGGAGGACTCTACGAGCAGTACTTC. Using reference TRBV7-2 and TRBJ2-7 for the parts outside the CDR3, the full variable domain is GAGVSQSPSNKVTEKGKDVELRCDPISGHTALYWYRQSLGQGLEFLIYFQGNSAPDKSGLPSDRFSAERTGGSVSTLTIQRTQQEDSAVYLCASSSGLAGGLYEQYFGPGTRLTVT.

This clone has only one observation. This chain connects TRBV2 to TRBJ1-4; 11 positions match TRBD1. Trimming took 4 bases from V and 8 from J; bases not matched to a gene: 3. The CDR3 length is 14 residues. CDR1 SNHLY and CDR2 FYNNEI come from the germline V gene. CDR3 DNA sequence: TGTGCCAGCAGTGCGGACAGGGGGCGGGAAAAACTGTTTTTT. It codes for CASSADRGREKLFF.